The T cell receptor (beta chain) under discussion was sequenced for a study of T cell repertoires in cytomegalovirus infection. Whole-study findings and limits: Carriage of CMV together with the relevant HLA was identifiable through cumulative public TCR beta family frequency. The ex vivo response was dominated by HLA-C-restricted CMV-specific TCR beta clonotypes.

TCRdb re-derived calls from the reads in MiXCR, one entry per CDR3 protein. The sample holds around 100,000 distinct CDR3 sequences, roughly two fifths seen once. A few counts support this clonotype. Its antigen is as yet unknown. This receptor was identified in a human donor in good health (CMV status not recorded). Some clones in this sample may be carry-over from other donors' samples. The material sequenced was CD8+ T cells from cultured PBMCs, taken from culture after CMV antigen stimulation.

CDR3 nucleotides: TGTGCCAGCAGTTTTCAGGACAACAATGAGCAGTTCTTC. This sequence encodes CASSFQDNNEQFF. The V call is TRBV6-2 or TRBV6-3, the J call TRBJ2-1; D perhaps matches TRBD1 (5 bases). Trimming pared 4 bases from V and 5 bases from J, leaving 9 bases between. The germline gives CDR1 MNHEY, CDR2 SVGEGT. This CDR3 contains 13 residues.